This T cell receptor (beta chain) appears in the sequencing data of a study of T cell responses to AZD1222 COVID-19 vaccine. Turning to this clone: Antigen unknown.

The protocol was immunoSEQ multiplex PCR, while the TCRdb copy is restricted to in-frame clones and leaves out a portion. The sample has fewer than 150,000 clones; 90% are singletons. V gave up 6 bases and J gave up 5 bases, with 18 bases separating them. The V gene's germline CDR1 is MNHEY and CDR2 SVGAGI. CDR3 length equals 15 residues. Overall study findings and caveats: Just a handful of people given AZD1222 tested seropositive at baseline.

The chain is built from TRBV6-5 and TRBJ2-3, with D possibly matching TRBD2 (5 bases). The sequences come from peripheral blood, collected on day 0 of AZD1222 vaccination. The source is an adult in good health. As DNA, the CDR3 is TGTGCCAGCAGCCCCCGAGGGCCTGGAGAAGATACGCAGTATTTT. Translated: CASSPRGPGEDTQYF.